This T cell receptor beta chain is drawn from a study of radiotherapy plus CTLA-4 blockade in lung cancer. Study-wide results and limits: After radiotherapy and ipilimumab, tumor-derived clones expanded in peripheral blood.

Those patients who had chemo-refractory metastatic non-small-cell lung cancer were given focal radiation along with CTLA-4 blockade through ipilimumab. Of note for this clone: What it binds is not known.

The assay was immunoSEQ multiplex PCR, and TCRdb's table has in-frame clones only and misses some. Among 90,000 to 100,000 clones listed, roughly 88% were seen once. Germline V gene lookup returns CDR1 MNHEY and CDR2 SMNVEV (reference sequence). The CDR3 is 14 amino acids. Trimming took off 6 bases at V and 2 bases at J, with 13 bases between the two ends. Here the sequenced sample was peripheral blood, taken from a patient treated with radiotherapy plus ipilimumab. V and J are TRBV27 and TRBJ1-1; D is unresolved. The TCR was taken from a human donor with non-small cell lung cancer that progressed on radiotherapy plus ipilimumab. CDR3 bases: TGTGCCAGCAGGAACCCGGGCTTAAACACTGAAGCTTTCTTT. Protein: CASRNPGLNTEAFF.